This TCR beta chain came from a study of PD-1 blockade in classical Hodgkin lymphoma (dated by TCRdb to 2020 to 2021). For the study in its entirety: Nivolumab dosing was 3 mg/kg intravenously every 2 weeks, continuing until either disease progression or unacceptable toxicity. The study used CyTOF and TCR beta sequencing to define a peripheral blood immune signature of response to PD-1 blockade in classical Hodgkin lymphoma. What the authors observed across the whole study: Patients starting nivolumab less than 1 year after ASCT had lower diversity and were excluded from later analyses to avoid confounding by immune reconstitution. Among trial patients, those achieving complete response had baseline diversity similar to that of newly diagnosed patients, while diversity was significantly lower in partial responders and progressors. The study covered only a single clinical trial cohort, and the causes of the repertoire differences, possibly disease activity or prior therapy, were still not defined. Baseline TCR diversity was reported to be lower in newly diagnosed patients than in healthy donors, and even lower in relapsed/refractory patients. A significant rise by C4D1 was seen in CD4+ but not CD8+ TCR diversity (p=0.0027 vs p=0.16), with the rise being most apparent in complete responders (p=0.02).

The germline V gene supplies CDR1 MNHNS and CDR2 SASEGT. At the junction V is shortened by 8 bases and J by 5 bases, with 6 bases in between. The CDR3 starts with the cysteine, ends with the phenylalanine, and has 10 residues. CDR3 DNA only is kept here, 30 bases in frame from base 1. The Qiagen DNeasy kit was used to extract genomic DNA from unsorted PBMCs and from the negatively selected CD4+ and CD8+ fractions. TCR beta CDR3 regions were amplified by immunoSEQ multiplex PCR using primers annealing to V and J segments. Amplification bias was minimized using a synthetic immune receptor repertoire, and residual bias was removed computationally after sequencing. In the original analysis: Repertoire diversity was quantified as the Shannon entropy index using custom Python scripts. The unsorted, CD4+ and CD8+ repertoires were each analyzed separately, with the exception of combined analyses, where CD4+ and CD8+ sequences were merged in silico. Clonal expansion was defined as a frequency increase of at least 2-fold after treatment compared with C1D1, and clones undetected at baseline were assigned a pseudocount of 0.5. Clones with 0 or 1 copy at C1D1 were defined as singleton clones, while clones with 2 or more copies were defined as non-singleton clones. Clones expanded in unsorted samples were assigned a CD4+, CD8+ or unknown annotation through matching of protein sequences in sorted samples from the same patient. Wilcoxon tests on paired samples were used to test changes in diversity from C1D1 to C4D1. TCRdb obtained this table from immuneACCESS and retained in-frame rearrangements with V and J assigned. These tables miss some clones; where compared with another copy, unresolved V genes account for less than half of the shortfall, and the remainder is unexplained. V, J and clone size are those of that table, while D and trimming were read from the DNA. The sample yields approximately 61,000 clones; 80% to 90% were counted once. The ten largest clonotypes hold approximately 16% of the sample.

A remark on this clone: The target of this receptor is not known. Qualities for individual bases were not recorded, and no much larger clone is one base off.

The intended sense of this specimen's time point label: cycle 1 day 1 (C1D1), immediately before nivolumab initiation. Every trial patient had relapsed after autologous stem cell transplantation, and cohorts A, B and C differed in prior brentuximab vedotin exposure. The trial cohort was composed of approximately 60 patients with relapsed/refractory classical Hodgkin lymphoma, for whom complete response, partial response or progressive disease was recorded as best overall response. Single-agent nivolumab was administered to trial patients in the multi-cohort phase II CheckMate 205 trial. An independent review committee assessed best overall response by applying the 2007 International Working Group response criteria. Trial PBMCs were collected immediately before nivolumab initiation (C1D1) and during therapy at cycle 2 day 1 and cycle 4 day 1. After peripheral blood was drawn into 8 mL Vacutainer Cell Preparation Tubes, PBMCs were isolated by centrifugation and then cryopreserved.

The TCR comes from a human donor with classical Hodgkin lymphoma. This sample comprised peripheral blood mononuclear cells (PBMCs), obtained at baseline. The chain is encoded by TRBV6-1 joined to TRBJ1-2; no D gene is confidently identified. The nucleotide sequence is TGTGCCAGCGGGCCTTATGGCTACACCTTC. Its translation reads: CASGPYGYTF.